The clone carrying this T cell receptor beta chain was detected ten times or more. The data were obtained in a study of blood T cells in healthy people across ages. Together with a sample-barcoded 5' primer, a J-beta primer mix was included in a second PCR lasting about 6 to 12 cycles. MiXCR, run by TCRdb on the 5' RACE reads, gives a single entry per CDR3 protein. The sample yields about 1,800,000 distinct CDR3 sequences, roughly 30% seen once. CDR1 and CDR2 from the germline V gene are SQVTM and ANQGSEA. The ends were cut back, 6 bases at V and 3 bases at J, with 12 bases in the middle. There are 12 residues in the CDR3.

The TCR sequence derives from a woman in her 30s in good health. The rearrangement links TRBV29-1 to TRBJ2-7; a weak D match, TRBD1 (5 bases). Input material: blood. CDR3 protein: CSVGAAGYEQYF. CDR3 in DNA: TGCAGCGTAGGGGCTGCTGGCTACGAGCAGTACTTC.